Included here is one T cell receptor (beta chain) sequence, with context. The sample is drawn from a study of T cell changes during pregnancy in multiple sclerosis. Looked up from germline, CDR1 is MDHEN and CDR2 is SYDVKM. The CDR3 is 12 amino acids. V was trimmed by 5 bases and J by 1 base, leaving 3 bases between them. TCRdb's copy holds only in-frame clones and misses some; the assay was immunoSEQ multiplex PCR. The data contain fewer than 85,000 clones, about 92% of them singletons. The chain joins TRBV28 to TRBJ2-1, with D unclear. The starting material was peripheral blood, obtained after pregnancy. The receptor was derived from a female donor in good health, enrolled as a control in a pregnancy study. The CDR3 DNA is TGTGCCAGCAGTCTATCCTACAATGAGCAGTTCTTC. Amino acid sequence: CASSLSYNEQFF.